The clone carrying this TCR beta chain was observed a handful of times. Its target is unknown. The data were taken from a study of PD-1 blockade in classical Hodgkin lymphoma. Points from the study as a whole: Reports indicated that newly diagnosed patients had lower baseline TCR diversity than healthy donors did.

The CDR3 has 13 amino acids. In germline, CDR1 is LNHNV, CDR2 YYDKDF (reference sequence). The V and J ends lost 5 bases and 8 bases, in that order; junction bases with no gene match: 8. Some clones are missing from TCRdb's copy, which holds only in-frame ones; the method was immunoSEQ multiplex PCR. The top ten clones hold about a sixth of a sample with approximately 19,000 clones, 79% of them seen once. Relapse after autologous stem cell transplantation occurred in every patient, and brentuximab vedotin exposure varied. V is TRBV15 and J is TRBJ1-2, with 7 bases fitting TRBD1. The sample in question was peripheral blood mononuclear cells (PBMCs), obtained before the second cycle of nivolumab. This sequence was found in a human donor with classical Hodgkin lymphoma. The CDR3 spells CATSSQGGVGYTF. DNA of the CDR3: TGTGCCACCAGCTCCCAGGGGGGAGTGGGCTACACCTTC.